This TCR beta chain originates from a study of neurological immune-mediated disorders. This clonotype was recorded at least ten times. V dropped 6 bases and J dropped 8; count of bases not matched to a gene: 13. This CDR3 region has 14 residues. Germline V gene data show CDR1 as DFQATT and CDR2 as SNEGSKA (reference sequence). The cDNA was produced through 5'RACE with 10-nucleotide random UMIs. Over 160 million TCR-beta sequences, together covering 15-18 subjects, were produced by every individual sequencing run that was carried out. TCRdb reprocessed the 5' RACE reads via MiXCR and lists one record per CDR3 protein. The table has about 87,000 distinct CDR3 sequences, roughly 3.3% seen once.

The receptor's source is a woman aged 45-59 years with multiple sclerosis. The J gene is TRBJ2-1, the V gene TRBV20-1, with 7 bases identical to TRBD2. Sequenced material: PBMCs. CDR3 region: CSAIGGSGEYEQFF. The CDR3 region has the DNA TGCAGTGCCATTGGGGGAAGCGGGGAGTATGAGCAGTTCTTC.